Listed here are 20 T cell receptor beta chains from one sample, sequenced in a study of shared clonotypes between healthy human individuals. Naive CD8 cells comprised CD45RO-negative, CCR7-positively selected cells, excluding terminally differentiated effector memory CD45RA+ cells. Using immunoSEQ multiplex PCR, the repertoire was profiled, and TCRdb retains in-frame clones only, with some absent. The sample carries around 550,000 clones, roughly 96% recorded once. The sequencing input was naive CD8+ T cells sorted from blood. The receptors derive from a woman between 25 and 40 years old in good health.

The chain joins TRBV6-1 to TRBJ2-1; maybe TRBD2 (5 bases). V was trimmed by 6 bases and J by 11 bases, leaving 11 bases between them. The CDR3 runs 11 residues. Germline-derived CDR1 and CDR2 are MNHNS and SASEGT. CDR3 residues: CASRVPSQQFF. The CDR3 DNA reads as TGTGCCAGCAGAGTCCCTAGCCAGCAGTTCTTC.

The V call is TRBV5-6, the J call TRBJ2-7; D perhaps matches TRBD2 (5 bases). Germline V CDR1 and CDR2: SGHDT, YYEEEE. CDR3 size: 13 residues. Trimming left V 4 bases short and J 6 bases short, with 14 bases between. The CDR3 loop is CASSRGPALEQYF. The CDR3 coding sequence is TGTGCCAGCAGCCGCGGGCCCGCCCTCGAGCAGTACTTC.

This chain connects TRBV2 to TRBJ1-4, with TRBD1 matching 8 bases. The germline CDR1 and CDR2 sequences are SNHLY and FYNNEI. The CDR3 covers 15 residues. Germline trimming cut 6 bases from V and 3 bases from J; bases unmatched to any gene: 6. CDR3 nucleotide sequence: TGTGCCAGCAGGGAGGGACAGGTTTCTAATGAAAAACTGTTTTTT. Protein: CASREGQVSNEKLFF.

The chain links TRBV6-5 to TRBJ2-7; no clear D gene. Trimming stripped 4 bases from V and 3 bases from J, with 10 bases between. CDR3 length: 13 amino acids. CDR1 and CDR2 from the germline V gene are MNHEY and SVGAGI. This chain's CDR3 is CASSWAESYEQYF. CDR3 bases: TGTGCCAGCAGTTGGGCAGAGAGCTACGAGCAGTACTTC.

A remark on this clone: Other DNA sequences in this specimen translate into the identical CDR3. The chain uses TRBV27 and TRBJ2-3; D remains unclear. This CDR3 is built from 13 residues. Trimming removed 3 bases at V and 5 bases at J, with 9 bases between. Germline V gene lookup returns CDR1 MNHEY and CDR2 SMNVEV (reference sequence). For the CDR3, the DNA is TGTGCCAGCAGTTTTCCCGGTGGAGATACGCAGTATTTT. Translated: CASSFPGGDTQYF.

CDR3 sequence: CASSNPGLGENEQYF. The CDR3 nucleotides read TGTGCCAGCAGTAACCCAGGCTTGGGGGAAAACGAGCAGTACTTC. This chain links TRBV28 with TRBJ2-7; either TRBD1 or TRBD2 may fit D (5 bases each). The CDR3 runs to 15 residues. CDR1 and CDR2 from the germline V gene are MDHEN and SYDVKM. The V end lost 5 bases, the J end lost 5 bases, and 19 bases lay between the germline ends.

The V and J genes are TRBV27 and TRBJ2-2; 7 positions agree with TRBD2. V trimming: 3 bases; J trimming: 8 bases; junction bases outside the gene matches: 6. Germline CDR1 MNHEY, CDR2 SMNVEV (reference sequence). This CDR3 is 14 amino acids long. DNA of the CDR3: TGTGCCAGCAGTTTCGGGGAGGGTGTAGGGGAGCTGTTTTTT. Translating gives CASSFGEGVGELFF.

The V gene is TRBV5-6, the J gene TRBJ2-1, with D maybe TRBD1 (6 bases). The CDR3 totals 16 residues. Germline loops: CDR1 SGHDT, CDR2 YYEEEE. Trimming took off 3 bases at V and 0 bases at J, with 13 bases between the two ends. CDR3 protein: CASSWGTRGSYNEQFF. Here the CDR3 DNA reads TGTGCCAGCAGCTGGGGGACAAGGGGCTCCTACAATGAGCAGTTCTTC.

In its sample, this clone was seen once. This chain joins TRBV27 and TRBJ2-7, with TRBD2 as a possible D gene (5 bases). Trimming left V 3 bases short and J 0 bases short, with 9 bases between. Germline V gene lookup returns CDR1 MNHEY and CDR2 SMNVEV (reference sequence). This CDR3 spans 14 amino acids. The CDR3 loop reads CASSLGATSYEQYF. In DNA, the CDR3 is TGTGCCAGCAGTTTGGGAGCTACCTCCTACGAGCAGTACTTC.

The rearrangement links TRBV28 to TRBJ2-7; 10 nucleotides align to TRBD1. With 8 bases clipped from V and 5 bases from J, the junction kept 15 bases outside the gene matches. The CDR3 runs 16 residues. The V gene's germline CDR1 is MDHEN and CDR2 SYDVKM. CDR3: CASGHSSTGGRNEQYF. The CDR3 nucleotides read TGTGCCAGCGGGCATAGCTCGACAGGGGGCCGGAACGAGCAGTACTTC.

J is TRBJ1-2 and V is TRBV6-1; D possibly corresponds to TRBD1 (5 bases). The CDR3 totals 12 residues. In germline, CDR1 is MNHNS, CDR2 SASEGT. V dropped 7 bases and J dropped 6 bases, with 12 bases sitting between them. In nucleotides, the CDR3 is TGTGCCAGCAACAGGCCGGGCGATGGCTACACCTTC. Encoded protein: CASNRPGDGYTF.

This clone was found once. The V call is TRBV11-2, the J call TRBJ2-7; D unclear. Germline V gene lookup returns CDR1 SGHAT and CDR2 FQNNGV. This CDR3 is built from 13 residues. V dropped 5 bases and J dropped 2 bases, with 10 bases sitting between them. The CDR3 nucleotides read TGTGCCAGCAGCCCCCCGGATGCCTACGAGCAGTACTTC. This encodes CASSPPDAYEQYF.

V gene TRBV5-1 combines with J gene TRBJ2-1; possibly TRBD1 for D (5 bases). CDR1 is SGHRS and CDR2 is YFSETQ in the germline V gene. CDR3 length: 13 amino acids. V lost 1 base, J lost 5 bases, and 7 bases lay in between. In DNA form, the CDR3 reads TGCGCCAGCAGCTTGTCACAGGACAATGAGCAGTTCTTC. Its translation is CASSLSQDNEQFF.

The chain carries TRBV10-2 and TRBJ2-5; a weak D match, TRBD2 (5 bases). CDR3 length: 17 residues. Trimming took off 3 bases at V and 5 bases at J, with 22 bases between the two ends. Germline V gene lookup returns CDR1 WSHSY and CDR2 SAAADI. The CDR3, as DNA: TGCGCCAGCAGTGAAGATACGGCAGACTATGCCTCGGAGACCCAGTACTTC. Translation gives CASSEDTADYASETQYF.

This clone was counted once. This chain uses TRBV28 with TRBJ2-1, with TRBD1 matching 7 bases. Germline CDR1 MDHEN, CDR2 SYDVKM. CDR3 length: 12 amino acids. Trimming at V came to 5 bases and at J to 12 bases, leaving 7 bases not matched to a gene. The CDR3 DNA follows: TGTGCCAGCAGTCCTGACAGGGCACCGCAGTTCTTC. Translating it yields CASSPDRAPQFF.

The J gene is TRBJ2-7, the V gene TRBV27, with TRBD2 matching over 9 bases. The J segment lost 1 base and the V segment lost 3 bases, leaving 7 bases of the junction unmatched. Per germline, CDR1 MNHEY and CDR2 SMNVEV (reference sequence). The CDR3 sequence is 16 residues long. CDR3 residues: CASSLSSGRISYEQYF. Here the CDR3 DNA reads TGTGCCAGCAGTTTGAGTAGCGGGAGAATTTCCTACGAGCAGTACTTC.

V usage is TRBV27 and J usage is TRBJ2-7, with D tentatively TRBD1 or TRBD2 (5 bases each). The CDR3 totals 15 residues. Deletions cut 3 bases from V and 0 bases from J, with 12 bases between. Germline CDR1 and CDR2: MNHEY and SMNVEV (reference sequence). The DNA for the CDR3 is TGTGCCAGCAGTTTCGGGGCCTTCAGCTCCTACGAGCAGTACTTC. Its protein is CASSFGAFSSYEQYF.

The CDR3 sequence is CASSPFLLYNEQFF. The CDR3 DNA reads as TGTGCCAGCAGCCCCTTTCTCCTTTACAATGAGCAGTTCTTC. This chain joins TRBV5-6 and TRBJ2-1; no definite D call. Germline loops: CDR1 SGHDT, CDR2 YYEEEE. Trimming removed 4 bases from V and 4 bases from J, with 12 bases in between. This CDR3 is built from 14 residues.

This chain's CDR3 is CASRAGGSYNEQFF. The CDR3 DNA reads as TGTGCCAGTAGAGCGGGGGGCTCCTACAATGAGCAGTTCTTC. The rearrangement links TRBV19 to TRBJ2-1; 9 bases are shared with TRBD2. There are 14 residues in the CDR3. Germline CDR1 LNHDA, CDR2 SQIVND (reference sequence). Trimming cost V 6 bases and J 0 bases; bases outside gene matches: 0.

The chain links TRBV7-9 to TRBJ2-7; D gene uncertain. CDR3 length equals 12 residues. Germline V gene lookup returns CDR1 SEHNR and CDR2 FQNEAQ (reference sequence). V dropped 4 bases and J dropped 1 base, with 5 bases sitting between them. CDR3 residues: CASSWDSYEQYF. CDR3 coding DNA: TGTGCCAGCAGCTGGGATTCCTACGAGCAGTACTTC. The full variable domain, in which reference TRBV7-9 and TRBJ2-7 provide the parts outside the CDR3, is DTGVSQNPRHKITKRGQNVTFRCDPISEHNRLYWYRQTLGQGPEFLTYFQNEAQLEKSRLLSDRFSAERPKGSFSTLEIQRTEQGDSAMYLCASSWDSYEQYFGPGTRLTVT.